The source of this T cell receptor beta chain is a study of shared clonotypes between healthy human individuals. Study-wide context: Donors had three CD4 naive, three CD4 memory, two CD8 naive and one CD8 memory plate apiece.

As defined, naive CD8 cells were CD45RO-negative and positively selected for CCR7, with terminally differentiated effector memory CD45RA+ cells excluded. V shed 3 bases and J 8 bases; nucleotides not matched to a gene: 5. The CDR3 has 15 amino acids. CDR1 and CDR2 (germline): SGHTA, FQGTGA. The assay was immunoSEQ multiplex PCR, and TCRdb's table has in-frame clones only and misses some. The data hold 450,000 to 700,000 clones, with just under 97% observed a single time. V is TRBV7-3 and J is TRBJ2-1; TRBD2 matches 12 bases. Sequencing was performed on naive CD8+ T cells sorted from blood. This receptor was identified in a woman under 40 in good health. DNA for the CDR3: TGTGCCAGCAGCTTGCTAGCGGGAGGGCCTGATGAGCAGTTCTTC. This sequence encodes CASSLLAGGPDEQFF.